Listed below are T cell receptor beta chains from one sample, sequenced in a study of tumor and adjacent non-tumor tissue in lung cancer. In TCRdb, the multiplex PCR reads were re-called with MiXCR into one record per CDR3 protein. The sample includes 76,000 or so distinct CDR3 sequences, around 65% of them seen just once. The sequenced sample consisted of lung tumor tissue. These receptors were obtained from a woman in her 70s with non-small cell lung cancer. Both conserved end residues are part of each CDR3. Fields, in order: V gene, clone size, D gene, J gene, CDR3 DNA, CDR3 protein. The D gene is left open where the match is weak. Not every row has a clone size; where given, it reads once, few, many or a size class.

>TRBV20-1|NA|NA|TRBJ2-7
TGCAGTGCTAGGTGGGGTTCCGAACAGTACTTC
CSARWGSEQYF
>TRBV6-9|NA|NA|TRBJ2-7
TGTGCCAGCAGTTATTCCGGACAGTACTACGAGCCGTACTTC
CASSYSGQYYEPYF
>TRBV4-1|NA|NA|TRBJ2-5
TGCGCCAGCAGCCAAGATCCCCAAGATACCCCGTACTTC
CASSQDPQDTPYF
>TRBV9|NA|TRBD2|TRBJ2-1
TGTGCCAGCAGCGTAGGCGCGGGAGGTGCCCACAATGAGCAGTTCTTC
CASSVGAGGAHNEQFF
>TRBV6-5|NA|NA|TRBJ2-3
TGTACCAGCAATTACTCGTTTATGAACACATGTACGCAGTATTTT
CTSNYSFMNTCTQYF
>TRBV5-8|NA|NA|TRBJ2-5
TGTGCCAGCAACTGGCGGAAATCAATAGGGGGGACCCAGTACTTC
CASNWRKSIGGTQYF
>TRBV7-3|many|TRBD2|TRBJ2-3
TGTGCCAGCAGCTCGACTAGCGGGAGTTCAGATACGCAGTATTTT
CASSSTSGSSDTQYF
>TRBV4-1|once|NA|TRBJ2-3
TGCGCCATCAGCCAAGATTTGTACAGCACAGATACGAAGTATTTT
CAISQDLYSTDTKYF
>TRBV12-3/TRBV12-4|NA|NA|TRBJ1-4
TGTGCCAGCAGTCAGAAGCAGGGCCGCTCCTGTGAAAAACTGTTTTTT
CASSQKQGRSCEKLFF
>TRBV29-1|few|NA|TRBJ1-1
TGTAGCGGACGGACAGAGCCGAACACTGAAGCTTTCTTT
CSGRTEPNTEAFF
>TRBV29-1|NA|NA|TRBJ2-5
TGCAGCGTTGAGTTACTAACAGGGGAGGCCCAGTACTTC
CSVELLTGEAQYF
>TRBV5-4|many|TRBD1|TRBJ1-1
TGTGCCAGCAGCATTCAGGGGGCATGGACTGAAGCTTTCTTT
CASSIQGAWTEAFF
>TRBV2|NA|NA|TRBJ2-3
TGTGCCAGCAGAGGGAGAGTCACAGATACGCAGTATTTT
CASRGRVTDTQYF
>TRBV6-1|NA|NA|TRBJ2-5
TGTACCAGCAGTGAATGGCTTCATGAGACCCAGTACTTC
CTSSEWLHETQYF
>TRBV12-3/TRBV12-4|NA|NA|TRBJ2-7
TGTGTCAGCAGTCCCTCGTTGGCGGGGAACCCCTACGAGCAATACTTC
CVSSPSLAGNPYEQYF
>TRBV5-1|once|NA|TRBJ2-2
TGCGCCAGCGCGGGGACCGGGACTGGGAACACCTGGGAGCTGTTTTTT
CASAGTGTGNTWELFF
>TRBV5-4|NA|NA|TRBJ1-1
TGTGCCAGCAGCTTGGAGCCTACTTATGAGGCTTTCTTT
CASSLEPTYEAFF
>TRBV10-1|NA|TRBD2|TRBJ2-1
TGCGCCAGCGGTGAGGCGGGGGAAAATGAGCAGTTCTTC
CASGEAGENEQFF
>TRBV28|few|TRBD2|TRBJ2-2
TGTGCCAGCAGTTTACTTCTAGATCTGGGACTAGCGGGAGTCACCGGGGAGCTGTTTTTT
CASSLLLDLGLAGVTGELFF
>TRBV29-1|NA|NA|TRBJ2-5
TGCAGCATTGTGGCGACACAACATCAAGAGACCCAATACTTC
CSIVATQHQETQYF